The 10 T cell receptor beta chains below come from one sample, sequenced in a study of cytomegalovirus exposure and HLA in healthy donors. Primers for the PCR totalled 60 Vbeta and 13 Jbeta. Assay used: immunoSEQ multiplex PCR; TCRdb lists only in-frame clones, some missing. In the table there are 200,000 to 250,000 clones, more than 60% of which are singletons. Material: PBMCs. All receptors come from a man in his forties in good health and CMV-seronegative.

This chain connects TRBV2 to TRBJ2-7, with 8 bases aligning to TRBD1. The trim removed 3 bases at V and 2 bases at J, leaving 0 bases unmatched. This CDR3 spans 13 amino acids. The germline gives CDR1 SNHLY, CDR2 FYNNEI. CDR3: CASSDRGPYEQYF. The CDR3 nucleotides are TGTGCCAGCAGTGACAGGGGGCCCTACGAGCAGTACTTC.

The V and J genes are TRBV9 and TRBJ1-3, with D tentatively TRBD1 (5 bases). V lost 4 bases to trimming and J lost 0 bases, with 17 bases between them. The CDR3 extends over 17 amino acids. Germline CDR1 SGDLS, CDR2 YYNGEE. DNA for the CDR3: TGTGCCAGCAGCCTAGGAGAGTTGACAGTCTCTGGAAACACCATATATTTT. Amino acid sequence: CASSLGELTVSGNTIYF.

The chain has TRBV9 and TRBJ2-1; TRBD2 matches at 9 bases. CDR1 SGDLS and CDR2 YYNGEE come from the germline V gene. J was trimmed by 4 bases and V by 1 base; bases with no gene match: 6. CDR3 length equals 16 residues. The CDR3: CASSVFGLAGYNEQFF. The CDR3 DNA sequence: TGTGCCAGCAGCGTATTTGGGCTAGCGGGGTACAATGAGCAGTTCTTC.

The chain recombines TRBV7-9 with TRBJ2-7; 7 bases are a match to TRBD1. The CDR3 has 14 amino acids. The germline V gene has CDR1 SEHNR and CDR2 FQNEAQ (reference sequence). The ends lost 5 bases at V and 4 bases at J; junction bases unmatched: 8. This chain's CDR3 is CASSPGTELYEQYF. For the CDR3, the DNA is TGTGCCAGCAGCCCCGGGACAGAACTGTACGAGCAGTACTTC. The complete variable domain, with remaining parts taken from reference TRBV7-9 and TRBJ2-7, reads DTGVSQNPRHKITKRGQNVTFRCDPISEHNRLYWYRQTLGQGPEFLTYFQNEAQLEKSRLLSDRFSAERPKGSFSTLEIQRTEQGDSAMYLCASSPGTELYEQYFGPGTRLTVT.

The chain uses TRBV7-2 and TRBJ1-6; D possibly corresponds to TRBD1 (6 bases). V was pared by 5 bases and J by 7 bases, with 15 bases between. The CDR3 has 15 amino acids. Germline V gives CDR1 SGHTA, CDR2 FQGNSA. In DNA, the CDR3 is TGTGCCAGCAGCAGAGTCGGGGGGCAAAATTCACCCCTCCACTTT. Protein: CASSRVGGQNSPLHF.

The gene calls are TRBV25-1 and TRBJ1-5; D is unresolved. This CDR3 is built from 13 residues. Germline V lookup: CDR1 MGHDK, CDR2 SYGVNS. The V and J ends lost 1 base and 4 bases respectively, with 5 bases between them. As DNA, the CDR3 is TGTGCCAGCAGTGAATCAGGAAATCAGCCCCAGCATTTT. This translates into CASSESGNQPQHF.

This clone was found a few times. This rearrangement joins TRBV5-1 to TRBJ1-2, with 9 bases aligning to TRBD1. Germline trimming cut 6 bases from V and 5 bases from J; bases unmatched to any gene: 8. Germline-derived CDR1 and CDR2 are SGHRS and YFSETQ. The CDR3 is made up of 14 amino acids. The CDR3 DNA follows: TGCGCCAGCACTCAAACCGGGACAGGGTATGGCTACACCTTC. This codes for CASTQTGTGYGYTF.

This chain uses TRBV2 with TRBJ1-4; tentative D call: TRBD1 (5 bases). The CDR3 has 15 residues. Per the germline V gene, CDR1 is SNHLY and CDR2 is FYNNEI. Trimming shortened V by 6 bases and J by 3 bases, and 14 bases separated the two germline ends. CDR3 sequence (DNA): TGTGCCAGCAGGCCCCAGGGAATACCTAATGAAAAACTGTTTTTT. Translating gives CASRPQGIPNEKLFF.

The V call is TRBV27, the J call TRBJ2-7; 8 positions agree with TRBD1. With 5 bases clipped from V and 4 bases from J, the junction kept 7 bases outside the gene matches. The CDR3 extends over 14 amino acids. Germline CDR1 MNHEY, CDR2 SMNVEV (reference sequence). The CDR3 nucleotides read TGTGCCAGCAGTAACCGACAGGGGAGGTACGAGCAGTACTTC. It translates to CASSNRQGRYEQYF.

This clone has just one count. This chain links TRBV5-8 with TRBJ1-5; tentative D call: TRBD1 (5 bases). The germline gives CDR1 SGHTS, CDR2 YDEGEE. CDR3 size: 13 residues. Trimming left V 4 bases short and J 4 bases short, with 9 bases between. CDR3 DNA: TGTGCCAGCAGCCTCCGACAGAATCAGCCCCAGCATTTT. It encodes CASSLRQNQPQHF. Complete variable domain (other parts from reference TRBV5-8 and TRBJ1-5): EAGVTQSPTHLIKTRGQQATLRCSPISGHTSVYWYQQALGLGLQFLLWYDEGEERNRGNFPPRFSGRQFPNYSSELNVNALELEDSALYLCASSLRQNQPQHFGDGTRLSIL.